This passage covers 27 T cell receptor beta chains from one sample sequenced in a study of shared clonotypes between healthy human individuals. TCRdb's copy holds only in-frame clones and misses some; the assay was immunoSEQ multiplex PCR. This table has 2 million to 2.5 million clones, 90% to 96% appearing once. The sequenced sample was naive CD4+ T cells sorted from blood. Subset here: CD45RA+ positively selected. Every receptor here comes from a man in his late teens or twenties in good health.

The chain joins TRBV7-2 to TRBJ2-1; D is undetermined. V lost 0 bases, J lost 3 bases, and 6 bases lay in between. Germline V lookup: CDR1 SGHTA, CDR2 FQGNSA. This CDR3 spans 14 amino acids. The CDR3 region has the DNA TGTGCCAGCAGCTTAGCGGAAGTCTACAATGAGCAGTTCTTC. It encodes CASSLAEVYNEQFF.

The chain is built from TRBV20-1 and TRBJ2-7, with D unclear. CDR3 length equals 11 residues. V was shortened by 8 bases and J by 0 bases, with 8 bases between the two germline ends. From germline, CDR1 is DFQATT and CDR2 SNEGSKA (reference sequence). DNA of the CDR3: TGCAGTACCGCTAGCTCCTACGAGCAGTACTTC. The encoded protein is CSTASSYEQYF.

The chain couples TRBV11-2 to TRBJ2-1; 9 bases match TRBD1. Germline-derived CDR1 and CDR2 are SGHAT and FQNNGV. J was trimmed by 9 bases and V by 5 bases; bases with no gene match: 11. The CDR3 is 15 amino acids. CDR3 in DNA: TGTGCCAGCAGCACAGGACAGGGGAAGATGGGTGAGCAGTTCTTC. It encodes CASSTGQGKMGEQFF.

V usage is TRBV2 and J usage is TRBJ1-3, with D unresolved. Per germline, CDR1 SNHLY and CDR2 FYNNEI. V was cut by 4 bases and J by 1 base, with 17 bases left in between. CDR3 length: 17 amino acids. The CDR3 loop reads CASSVEGPLVSGNTIYF. CDR3 in DNA: TGTGCCAGCAGTGTTGAGGGCCCACTGGTATCTGGAAACACCATATATTTT.

This clone was observed a single time. The chain has TRBV6-1 and TRBJ1-4; D perhaps matches TRBD1 (5 bases). V shed 5 bases and J shed 3 bases, with 13 bases lying between them. Germline CDR1 reads MNHNS; CDR2 reads SASEGT. The CDR3 contains 15 residues. CDR3 region: CASSPGGRANEKLFF. Written as DNA, the CDR3 is TGTGCCAGCAGTCCGGGGGGTAGGGCTAATGAAAAACTGTTTTTT.

The chain couples TRBV7-9 to TRBJ1-1; D is unclear. Germline V gives CDR1 SEHNR, CDR2 FQNEAQ (reference sequence). CDR3 size: 13 residues. The V gene lost 7 bases and the J gene lost 1 base, with 10 bases spanning the gap. CDR3 DNA sequence: TGTGCCAGCACCCCTCCCGGGAACACTGAAGCTTTCTTT. Translated: CASTPPGNTEAFF. Using reference TRBV7-9 and TRBJ1-1 for the parts outside the CDR3, the full variable domain is DTGVSQNPRHKITKRGQNVTFRCDPISEHNRLYWYRQTLGQGPEFLTYFQNEAQLEKSRLLSDRFSAERPKGSFSTLEIQRTEQGDSAMYLCASTPPGNTEAFFGQGTRLTVV.

The chain recombines TRBV7-2 with TRBJ2-3; perhaps TRBD2 as D (6 bases). The V gene's germline CDR1 is SGHTA and CDR2 FQGNSA. The CDR3 covers 14 residues. Trimming removed 1 base at V and 6 bases at J, with 11 bases between. The CDR3 DNA sequence: TGTGCCAGCAGCTTAGAACTAGCAAGGGATACGCAGTATTTT. It encodes CASSLELARDTQYF.

This chain uses TRBV28 with TRBJ1-6; D gene uncertain. Per germline, CDR1 MDHEN and CDR2 SYDVKM. Trimming pared 6 bases from V and 6 bases from J, leaving 9 bases between. The CDR3 length is 13 residues. Written as DNA, the CDR3 is TGTGCCAGCAGAAAACTCTCTAATTCACCCCTCCACTTT. Amino acids: CASRKLSNSPLHF.

A note on this clone: This specimen includes other DNA sequences encoding the same CDR3. The chain uses TRBV9 and TRBJ2-1, with 10 bases that match TRBD2. Germline loops: CDR1 SGDLS, CDR2 YYNGEE. With V trimmed by 4 bases and J by 0 bases, 1 base remained unmatched. This CDR3 region has 15 residues. The CDR3 here is CASSPSGSSYNEQFF. CDR3 in DNA: TGTGCCAGCAGCCCTAGCGGGAGCTCCTACAATGAGCAGTTCTTC.

The CDR3 spells CSVSNRASTDTQYF. Here the CDR3 DNA reads TGCAGCGTTTCGAATCGGGCTAGCACAGATACGCAGTATTTT. The rearrangement links TRBV29-1 to TRBJ2-3; D is ambiguous. Per the germline V gene, CDR1 is SQVTM and CDR2 is ANQGSEA. This CDR3 comprises 14 residues. V was clipped by 5 bases and J by 0 bases, with 12 bases between them.

This rearrangement joins TRBV4-1 to TRBJ2-2; 9 bases map to TRBD2. The CDR3 is 18 residues long. Germline CDR1 MGHRA, CDR2 YSYEKL. V was pared by 2 bases and J by 2 bases, with 9 bases of the junction left unmatched. CDR3 DNA: TGCGCCAGCAGCCAAAGAGGAGCGGGGGGTCTAAACACCGGGGAGCTGTTTTTT. This gives the protein CASSQRGAGGLNTGELFF.

V gene TRBV29-1 combines with J gene TRBJ1-1; D perhaps matches TRBD1 (5 bases). Germline V gives CDR1 SQVTM, CDR2 ANQGSEA. Trimming stripped 3 bases from V and 4 bases from J, with 12 bases between. The CDR3 consists of 13 residues. The CDR3 spells CSVDQGGATEAFF. DNA for the CDR3: TGCAGCGTTGATCAGGGTGGGGCCACTGAAGCTTTCTTT.

The rearrangement joins TRBV10-3 to TRBJ2-5, with D hard to call. The germline gives CDR1 ENHRY, CDR2 SYGVKD. Trimming took 0 bases from V and 2 from J, leaving 7 bases between them. The CDR3 has 14 amino acids. The CDR3 DNA sequence: TGTGCCATCAGTGAGTCGGGGTTTCAAGAGACCCAGTACTTC. It specifies CAISESGFQETQYF.

This chain uses TRBV10-1 with TRBJ1-1, with TRBD1 matching over 8 bases. Germline V CDR1 and CDR2: WNHNN, SYGVQD (reference sequence). J lost 4 bases, V lost 5 bases, and 3 bases had no gene match. This CDR3 contains 13 residues. The CDR3 DNA reads TGCGCCAGCAGTAAAGGACAGGGCACTGAAGCTTTCTTT. Its translation is CASSKGQGTEAFF.

A word on this clone: The same CDR3 is also encoded by other DNA sequences in this sample. This rearrangement joins TRBV7-2 to TRBJ2-6, with D perhaps TRBD2 (6 bases). V was clipped by 3 bases and J by 4 bases, with 10 bases between them. CDR3 size: 15 residues. Germline V CDR1 and CDR2: SGHTA, FQGNSA. In DNA form, the CDR3 reads TGTGCCAGCAGCTTTGGAGGGGCCGGGGCCAACGTCCTGACTTTC. Translated, it gives CASSFGGAGANVLTF.

This clone has a single count. The chain recombines TRBV9 with TRBJ1-6; 8 positions match TRBD1. This CDR3 has 14 residues. After removal of 6 bases from V and 5 bases from J, the junction contained 4 bases not matched to a gene. Germline loops: CDR1 SGDLS, CDR2 YYNGEE. The CDR3 DNA reads as TGTGCCAGCAACAGGGGGGGGGATAATTCACCCCTCCACTTT. Protein sequence: CASNRGGDNSPLHF.

The chain combines TRBV14 with TRBJ1-1, with unresolved D. The germline CDR1 and CDR2 sequences are SGHDN and FVKESK. The CDR3 consists of 14 residues. Trimming pared 7 bases from V and 0 bases from J, leaving 12 bases between. The CDR3 sequence: CASTPRVMNTEAFF. The DNA of the CDR3 is TGTGCCAGCACCCCCCGGGTGATGAACACTGAAGCTTTCTTT. Supplemented by reference TRBV14 and TRBJ1-1, the full variable domain reads EAGVTQFPSHSVIEKGQTVTLRCDPISGHDNLYWYRRVMGKEIKFLLHFVKESKQDESGMPNNRFLAERTGGTYSTLKVQPAELEDSGVYFCASTPRVMNTEAFFGQGTRLTVV.

V and J are TRBV11-3 and TRBJ2-2; D is unresolved. Germline CDR1 is SGHNT and CDR2 is YENEEA. V lost 5 bases and J lost 7, with 17 bases in between. This CDR3 is built from 15 residues. The CDR3 here is CASSHLRSTVGELFF. The CDR3 nucleotides read TGTGCCAGCAGCCACTTGAGGTCCACAGTCGGGGAGCTGTTTTTT.

This clone occurred once. The V and J genes are TRBV7-2 and TRBJ2-3; no reliable D call. This CDR3 is built from 16 residues. Germline V CDR1 and CDR2: SGHTA, FQGNSA. Deletions cut 0 bases from V and 0 bases from J, with 10 bases between. CDR3 sequence (DNA): TGTGCCAGCAGCTTAGCTTTGCGGATAAGCACAGATACGCAGTATTTT. Its translation: CASSLALRISTDTQYF.

V usage is TRBV5-1 and J usage is TRBJ1-4, with TRBD1 matching 9 bases. The CDR3 length is 15 residues. Germline CDR1 is SGHRS and CDR2 is YFSETQ. J gave up 7 bases and V 4 bases, and 8 bases lay outside the gene matches. In DNA, the CDR3 is TGCGCCAGCAGCCGTACAGGGGGCGCGGGTGAAAAACTGTTTTTT. Protein product: CASSRTGGAGEKLFF.

This chain connects TRBV4-3 to TRBJ1-1; 7 bases map to TRBD1. This CDR3 has 15 residues. Germline CDR1 LGHNA, CDR2 YSLEER. V trimming: 0 bases; J trimming: 6 bases; junction bases outside the gene matches: 7. This CDR3 is CASSQDSGGWAEAFF. DNA of the CDR3: TGCGCCAGCAGCCAAGATTCAGGGGGGTGGGCTGAAGCTTTCTTT.

The rearrangement links TRBV6-1 to TRBJ2-1; D gene ambiguous. The length of the CDR3 is 12 residues. The V and J ends lost 0 bases and 10 bases respectively, with 7 bases between them. Germline V CDR1 and CDR2: MNHNS, SASEGT. CDR3 amino acids: CASSEAAWEQFF. Here the CDR3 DNA reads TGTGCCAGCAGTGAAGCAGCATGGGAGCAGTTCTTC.

The chain is built from TRBV6-6 and TRBJ2-7; D possibly corresponds to TRBD1 (6 bases). Germline CDR1 and CDR2: MNHNY and SVGAGI (reference sequence). The CDR3 contains 15 residues. Trimming removed 6 bases at V and 4 bases at J, with 19 bases between. CDR3 in DNA: TGTGCCAGCAGACCCGGACGGGACAACGCGTACGAGCAGTACTTC. This codes for CASRPGRDNAYEQYF.

The chain combines TRBV7-3 with TRBJ1-2, with a possible D match to TRBD1 (6 bases). Germline assignment: CDR1 SGHTA and CDR2 FQGTGA. V gave up 2 bases and J gave up 6 bases, with 13 bases separating them. The CDR3 consists of 14 residues. DNA for the CDR3: TGTGCCAGCAGCTTAGACAGGTCGATGGATGGCTACACCTTC. Its protein product is CASSLDRSMDGYTF.

Turning to this clone: The same CDR3 arises from other DNA sequences in this sample as well. V usage is TRBV5-1 and J usage is TRBJ2-5; 9 bases align to TRBD1. Per germline, CDR1 SGHRS and CDR2 YFSETQ. V was clipped by 4 bases and J by 2 bases; unmatched bases: 6. This CDR3 spans 15 amino acids. CDR3 coding DNA: TGCGCCAGCAGCCCCGGCGACAGGGGGCAAGAGACCCAGTACTTC. This translates into CASSPGDRGQETQYF. The whole variable domain, filled in from reference TRBV5-1 and TRBJ2-5, reads KAGVTQTPRYLIKTRGQQVTLSCSPISGHRSVSWYQQTPGQGLQFLFEYFSETQRNKGNFPGRFSGRQFSNSRSEMNVSTLELGDSALYLCASSPGDRGQETQYFGPGTRLLVL.

The chain employs TRBV25-1 and TRBJ2-3; 9 positions match TRBD2. V trimming: 2 bases; J trimming: 4 bases; junction bases outside the gene matches: 7. The CDR3 is 16 residues long. Germline V gives CDR1 MGHDK, CDR2 SYGVNS. CDR3 region: CASSETSGRTADTQYF. CDR3 nucleotide sequence: TGTGCCAGCAGTGAAACTAGCGGGCGGACTGCAGATACGCAGTATTTT.

V and J are TRBV7-2 and TRBJ2-1, with a possible D match to TRBD2 (6 bases). Deletions cut 1 base from V and 4 bases from J, with 14 bases between. The CDR3 length is 16 residues. Germline V gives CDR1 SGHTA, CDR2 FQGNSA. CDR3 loop: CASSLVGGLGYNEQFF. In DNA form, the CDR3 reads TGTGCCAGCAGCTTAGTCGGGGGTCTGGGATACAATGAGCAGTTCTTC. Supplemented by reference TRBV7-2 and TRBJ2-1, the full variable domain reads GAGVSQSPSNKVTEKGKDVELRCDPISGHTALYWYRQSLGQGLEFLIYFQGNSAPDKSGLPSDRFSAERTGGSVSTLTIQRTQQEDSAVYLCASSLVGGLGYNEQFFGPGTRLTVL.